These T cell receptor beta chains were read from a single sample in a study of T-cell reconstitution after alpha-beta-depleted transplantation in children. TCRdb itself ran the PCR reads through MiXCR, one entry per CDR3 protein. The sample shows 150,000 to 200,000 distinct CDR3 sequences, roughly 15% of them seen only once. The sample consisted of PBMCs from the stem cell graft donor, taken from the stem cell graft. Receptors originate from a human donor who donated a stem cell graft to a child with acute lymphoblastic leukemia. The CDR3 runs from the conserved cysteine through the conserved F or W.

CDR3	length	V	J
CASSPSRAWDNEQFF	15	TRBV6-1	TRBJ2-1
CASSLRNSGNTIYF	14	TRBV12-3/TRBV12-4	TRBJ1-3
CASSDQPTGNQPQHF	15	TRBV2	TRBJ1-5
CASKGGARNSPLHF	14	TRBV13	TRBJ1-6
CSAAPPPGENTGELFF	16	TRBV20-1	TRBJ2-2
CASSFGRGGSPLHF	14	TRBV12-3/TRBV12-4	TRBJ1-6
CASSLDLWDWTNTGELFF	18	TRBV11-2	TRBJ2-2
CSATPGTATYEQYF	14	TRBV20-1	TRBJ2-7
CASKFGLHNEQFF	13	TRBV5-1	TRBJ2-1
CASSQDRGRGEKLFF	15	TRBV4-1	TRBJ1-4
CSVIGTSGFRSSYNEQFF	18	TRBV29-1	TRBJ2-1
CASSPYSYYEQYF	13	TRBV5-6	TRBJ2-7
CSARDPGQANSFYEQYF	17	TRBV20-1	TRBJ2-7
CASSYRPGENYEQYF	15	TRBV6-5	TRBJ2-7
CSVEALNNEQFF	12	TRBV29-1	TRBJ2-1
CASSPRHSNQPQHF	14	TRBV7-2	TRBJ1-5
CSARDAPGAYQETQYF	16	TRBV20-1	TRBJ2-5
CASTQRRVGQPQHF	14	TRBV6-1	TRBJ1-5
CASSPPSQGRYGYTF	15	TRBV18	TRBJ1-2
CASSYDRGLQTNEKLFF	17	TRBV6-5	TRBJ1-4
CSARGSGSLDEQFF	14	TRBV20-1	TRBJ2-1
CASSEFDAGGEQFF	14	TRBV10-2	TRBJ2-1
CASSLGSDNQPQHF	14	TRBV7-9	TRBJ1-5
CASSSGTDDNEQFF	14	TRBV12-3/TRBV12-4	TRBJ2-1
CASSLSSSGTEAFF	14	TRBV27	TRBJ1-1
CASSPGGGAFF	11	TRBV12-3/TRBV12-4	TRBJ1-1
CASSPRQGSYEQYF	14	TRBV5-1	TRBJ2-7
CASSLGYGPGTDTQYF	16	TRBV5-1	TRBJ2-3
CSVLGASGANVLTF	14	TRBV29-1	TRBJ2-6
CASSWAKNIQYF	12	TRBV12-3/TRBV12-4	TRBJ2-4
CASSQLTSEQFF	12	TRBV4-1	TRBJ2-1
CASIPRRGGTENTEAFF	17	TRBV7-8	TRBJ1-1
CSVEDLTPRLAGVGYNEQFF	20	TRBV29-1	TRBJ2-1
CASNPQGGGNTIYF	14	TRBV12-3/TRBV12-4	TRBJ1-3
CASSSGTSRDNEQFF	15	TRBV7-9	TRBJ2-1
CASSSLKARAKNIQYF	16	TRBV11-2	TRBJ2-4
CSAPGAGGRGNEQFF	15	TRBV20-1	TRBJ2-1
CASRGIGLGETQYF	14	TRBV4-1	TRBJ2-5
CASSWRGQGFGNQPQHF	17	TRBV12-3/TRBV12-4	TRBJ1-5
CASSLIGSSYEQYF	14	TRBV5-1	TRBJ2-7
CASSLGPGTGKTFF	14	TRBV11-1	TRBJ1-1
CATSDSVDGKVYEQYF	16	TRBV24-1	TRBJ2-7
CASSVETHGREAFF	14	TRBV9	TRBJ1-1
CASSRRDTQETQYF	14	TRBV5-1	TRBJ2-5
CASSLFGPSSYNEQFF	16	TRBV11-2	TRBJ2-1
CASSLVYGTGSSYEQYF	17	TRBV7-9	TRBJ2-7
CASRAGTGVGNTEAFF	16	TRBV5-4	TRBJ1-1
CASSEGSGSYEQYF	14	TRBV7-9	TRBJ2-7